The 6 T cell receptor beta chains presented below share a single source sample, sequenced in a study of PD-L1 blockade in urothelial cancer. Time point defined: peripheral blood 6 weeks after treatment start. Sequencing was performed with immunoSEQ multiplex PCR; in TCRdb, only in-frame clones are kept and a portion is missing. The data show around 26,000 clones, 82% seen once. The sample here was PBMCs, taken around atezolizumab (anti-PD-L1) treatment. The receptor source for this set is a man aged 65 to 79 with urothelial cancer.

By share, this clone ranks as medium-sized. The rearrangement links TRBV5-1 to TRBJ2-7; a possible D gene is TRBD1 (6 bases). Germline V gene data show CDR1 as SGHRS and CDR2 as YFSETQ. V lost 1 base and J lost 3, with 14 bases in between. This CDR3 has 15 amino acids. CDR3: CASSLLTGLDYEQYF. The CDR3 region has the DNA TGCGCCAGCAGCTTGTTGACAGGCTTGGACTACGAGCAGTACTTC.

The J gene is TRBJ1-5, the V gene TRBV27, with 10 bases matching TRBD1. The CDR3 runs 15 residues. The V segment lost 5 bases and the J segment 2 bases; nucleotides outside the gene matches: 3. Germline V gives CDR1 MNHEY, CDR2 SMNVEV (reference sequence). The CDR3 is CASSTGTGGNQPQHF. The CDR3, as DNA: TGTGCCAGCAGTACCGGGACAGGGGGCAATCAGCCCCAGCATTTT.

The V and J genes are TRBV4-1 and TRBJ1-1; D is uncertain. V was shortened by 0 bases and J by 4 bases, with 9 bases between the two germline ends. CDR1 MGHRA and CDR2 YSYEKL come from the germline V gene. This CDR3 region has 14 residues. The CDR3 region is CASSQDGGSTEAFF. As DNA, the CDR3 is TGCGCCAGCAGCCAAGATGGAGGGTCCACTGAAGCTTTCTTT.

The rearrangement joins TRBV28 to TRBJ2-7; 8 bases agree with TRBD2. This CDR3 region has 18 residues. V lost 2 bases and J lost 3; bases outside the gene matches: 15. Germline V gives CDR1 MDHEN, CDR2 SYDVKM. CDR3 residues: CASSLGPTSGRPLYEQYF. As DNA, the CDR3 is TGTGCCAGCAGTTTAGGTCCCACCAGCGGGAGACCCCTCTACGAGCAGTACTTC.

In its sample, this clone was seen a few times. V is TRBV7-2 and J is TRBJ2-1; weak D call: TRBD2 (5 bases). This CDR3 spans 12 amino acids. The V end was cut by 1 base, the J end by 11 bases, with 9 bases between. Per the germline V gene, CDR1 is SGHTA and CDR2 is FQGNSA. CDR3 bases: TGTGCCAGCAGCTTAGTGACGGGAAAGCAGTTCTTC. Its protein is CASSLVTGKQFF.

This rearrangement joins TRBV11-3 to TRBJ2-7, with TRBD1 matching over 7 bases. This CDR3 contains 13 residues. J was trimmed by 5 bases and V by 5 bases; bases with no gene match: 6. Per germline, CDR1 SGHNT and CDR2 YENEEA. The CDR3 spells CASSHRDSHEQYF. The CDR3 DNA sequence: TGTGCCAGCAGCCACCGGGACAGTCACGAGCAGTACTTC.